This TCR beta chain was sequenced for a study of memory CD4+ T cells and cytomegalovirus serostatus. Data came from immunoSEQ multiplex PCR; TCRdb stores just in-frame clones and leaves some out. The data hold about 62,000 clones, with 76% observed a single time. Germline values: CDR1 SGHRS, CDR2 YFSETQ. The CDR3 length is 14 residues. After removal of 2 bases from V and 6 bases from J, the junction contained 4 bases not matched to a gene. Study-wide results and limits: Of under 200 reported CMV TCRbeta sequences, about 70 were found in memory CD4+ repertoires. The CMV-associated TCR signature appears largely within the CD4+ memory repertoire.

The sort gate was single viable CD3+CD4+CD8-CD45RO+ cells for memory CD4+ T cells. Serostatus was set by detecting CMV pp150, pp28, p38, p52 IgG. Positive selection with CD4 microbeads enriched total CD4+ T cells. Notes on this clone: Its antigen is unidentified.

The specimen was memory CD4+ T cells from blood. This chain connects TRBV5-1 to TRBJ1-4, with 7 bases that match TRBD1. The sequence was obtained from an adult in good health and CMV-seropositive. DNA for the CDR3: TGCGCCAGCAGCTTCGGCAGGGGGGATGAAAAACTGTTTTTT. It codes for CASSFGRGDEKLFF. Combining the CDR3 with reference TRBV5-1 and TRBJ1-4 gives the whole variable domain KAGVTQTPRYLIKTRGQQVTLSCSPISGHRSVSWYQQTPGQGLQFLFEYFSETQRNKGNFPGRFSGRQFSNSRSEMNVSTLELGDSALYLCASSFGRGDEKLFFGSGTQLSVL.